Listed below are T cell receptor beta chains from one sample, sequenced in a study of T cells in Graves' hyperthyroidism and ophthalmopathy. Each CDR3 protein is one row after TCRdb ran MiXCR on the multiplex PCR reads. Among 750,000 to 900,000 distinct CDR3 sequences listed, 38% were seen once. Sample: blood. The receptor set was obtained from a man in his late teens or twenties with Graves' hyperthyroidism. Both conserved end residues are part of each CDR3. D genes are given only for firm matches. Clone size is shown for a subset of rows, as once, few, many or a class of expanded clone.

J gene,clone size,D gene,V gene,CDR3 protein,CDR3 DNA
TRBJ1-1,.,.,TRBV7-2,CASSPGRTSGTEAFF,TGTGCCAGCAGCCCCGGGAGGACGTCCGGCACTGAAGCTTTCTTT
TRBJ1-5,few,.,TRBV3-1,CASSQDGSNQPQHF,TGTGCCAGCAGCCAAGATGGGAGCAATCAGCCCCAGCATTTT
TRBJ1-5,many,.,TRBV7-8,CASSTQEGQPQHF,TGTGCCAGCAGCACACAGGAGGGGCAGCCCCAGCATTTT
TRBJ1-6,few,.,TRBV7-9,CASTLLGHNSPLHF,TGTGCCAGCACCTTATTGGGGCATAATTCACCCCTCCACTTT
TRBJ2-2,.,.,TRBV29-1,CSLVGQYTGELFF,TGCAGCTTGGTTGGACAGTACACCGGGGAGCTGTTTTTT
TRBJ2-5,.,TRBD1,TRBV9,CASSPADRAWETQYF,TGTGCCAGCAGTCCAGCGGACAGGGCGTGGGAGACCCAGTACTTC
TRBJ2-7,many,TRBD1,TRBV10-1,CASSGPPGQGGNYEQYF,TGCGCCAGCAGTGGACCCCCGGGACAGGGAGGGAACTACGAGCAGTACTTC
TRBJ2-7,.,.,TRBV7-2,CASSASTLGTEQYF,TGTGCCAGCAGCGCATCGACACTAGGTACCGAGCAGTACTTC
TRBJ1-6,many,TRBD1,TRBV10-3,CAISGRTGRGSPLHF,TGTGCCATCAGTGGGAGGACAGGGAGGGGATCACCCCTCCACTTT
TRBJ2-7,.,.,TRBV10-2,CASGSGVLEQYF,TGCGCCAGCGGCTCAGGGGTCTTGGAGCAGTACTTC
TRBJ1-5,.,.,TRBV6-1,CASTSDSNQPQHF,TGTGCCAGCACCTCCGACAGCAATCAGCCCCAGCATTTT
TRBJ1-1,.,.,TRBV11-2,CASTPGAGWGTEAFF,TGTGCCAGCACCCCGGGGGCGGGGTGGGGGACTGAAGCTTTCTTT
TRBJ2-7,few,.,TRBV7-2,CASSQEGGGSSYEQYF,TGTGCCAGCAGCCAAGAGGGCGGAGGAAGCTCCTACGAGCAGTACTTC
TRBJ1-1,few,TRBD1,TRBV7-9,CASSHRTGKNTEAFF,TGTGCCAGCAGCCACCGGACAGGGAAGAACACTGAAGCTTTCTTT
TRBJ2-5,many,.,TRBV7-8,CASMGGPYQETQYF,TGTGCCAGCATGGGGGGGCCGTACCAAGAGACCCAGTACTTC
TRBJ2-7,few,.,TRBV7-9,CASSLAQAALTYEQYF,TGTGCCAGCAGCTTAGCGCAGGCCGCGTTAACCTACGAGCAGTACTTC
TRBJ1-1,many,.,TRBV29-1,CSVKDPWGTEAFF,TGCAGCGTTAAGGACCCCTGGGGAACTGAAGCTTTCTTT
TRBJ1-5,many,.,TRBV19,CASSMAEYSNQPQHF,TGTGCCAGTAGTATGGCTGAATATAGCAATCAGCCCCAGCATTTT
TRBJ2-7,many,TRBD1,TRBV2,CASSVDRGSPYEQYF,TGTGCCAGCAGTGTAGACAGGGGAAGTCCCTACGAGCAGTACTTC
TRBJ1-2,many,.,TRBV2,CASSEGGYGYTF,TGTGCCAGCAGTGAAGGAGGCTATGGCTACACCTTC
TRBJ2-2,many,.,TRBV29-1,CSVRPQLGIGTGELFF,TGCAGCGTTCGACCCCAGTTAGGGATCGGCACCGGGGAGCTGTTTTTT
TRBJ1-1,.,TRBD1,TRBV20-1,CSASRKQGGKAEAFF,TGCAGTGCCAGCAGAAAACAGGGGGGTAAGGCTGAAGCTTTCTTT
TRBJ2-7,.,TRBD1,TRBV19,CASSIQGANYEQYF,TGTGCCAGTAGTATCCAGGGGGCAAACTACGAGCAGTACTTC
TRBJ1-1,.,.,TRBV10-3,CASSWPAETEAFF,TGTGCCAGCAGTTGGCCTGCCGAGACTGAAGCTTTCTTT
TRBJ2-7,few,TRBD1,TRBV20-1,CSAIGTDPYYEQYF,TGCAGTGCTATTGGGACAGATCCTTACTACGAGCAGTACTTC
TRBJ1-3,many,TRBD1,TRBV10-3,CAISDLRQGNGNTIYF,TGTGCCATCAGTGACCTGAGACAGGGAAATGGAAACACCATATATTTT
TRBJ2-7,many,.,TRBV4-1,CASSQDEWEQYF,TGCGCCAGCAGCCAAGATGAGTGGGAGCAGTACTTC
TRBJ2-2,.,TRBD1,TRBV25-1,CASSVAGGRTGELFF,TGTGCCAGCAGTGTGGCAGGGGGCCGCACCGGGGAGCTGTTTTTT
TRBJ1-2,.,.,TRBV2,CASSLSPDVYGYTF,TGTGCCAGCAGCTTGTCTCCGGACGTCTATGGCTACACCTTC
TRBJ2-2,.,.,TRBV10-3,CAISRLDGELFF,TGTGCCATTAGTAGACTGGACGGGGAGCTGTTTTTT
TRBJ2-1,.,.,TRBV24-1,CATSDGGYNEQFF,TGTGCCACCAGTGACGGAGGGTACAATGAGCAGTTCTTC
TRBJ1-2,.,.,TRBV20-1,CSARDGRYGYTF,TGCAGTGCCCGGGACGGAAGATATGGCTACACCTTC
TRBJ1-1,many,.,TRBV19,CASSYFAEAFF,TGTGCCAGTAGTTACTTCGCTGAAGCTTTCTTT
TRBJ2-5,.,.,TRBV3-1,CASSPPEATQETQYF,TGTGCCAGCAGCCCCCCTGAGGCTACACAAGAGACCCAGTACTTC
TRBJ2-2,.,.,TRBV4-1,CASSQRVQPNTGQLFF,TGTGCCAGCAGCCAACGGGTACAGCCGAACACCGGGCAGCTGTTTTTT
TRBJ2-5,.,TRBD2,TRBV7-2,CASSSLAGEWTQYF,TGTGCCAGCAGCTCCCTGGCGGGAGAGTGGACCCAGTACTTC
TRBJ1-2,many,TRBD1,TRBV9,CASSTRDRANYGYTF,TGTGCCAGCAGCACCCGGGACAGGGCTAACTATGGCTACACCTTC
TRBJ2-7,many,TRBD1,TRBV29-1,CSVLTGDYEQYF,TGCAGCGTTCTGACAGGGGACTACGAGCAGTACTTC
TRBJ2-5,.,.,TRBV7-2,CASSEEGRGSHQETQYF,TGTGCCAGCAGCGAGGAGGGTAGGGGTTCCCACCAAGAGACCCAGTACTTC
TRBJ2-7,many,.,TRBV19,CARGRGTERSYEQYF,TGTGCCAGGGGACGGGGGACAGAACGCTCCTACGAGCAGTACTTC
TRBJ1-2,.,.,TRBV9,CASSYRGRQLNYGYTF,TGTGCCAGCAGTTATCGGGGCAGACAACTAAACTATGGCTACACCTTC
TRBJ2-7,.,.,TRBV7-8,CASSFYAGPTFSYEQYF,TGTGCCAGCAGCTTTTATGCAGGGCCTACCTTCTCCTACGAGCAGTACTTC
TRBJ1-6,.,.,TRBV25-1,CASRPTGASYNSPLHF,TGTGCCAGCAGACCCACCGGAGCGTCCTATAATTCACCCCTCCACTTT
TRBJ1-5,few,TRBD1,TRBV19,CASSTTGRGPNQPQHF,TGTGCCAGTAGTACCACAGGGAGGGGGCCAAATCAGCCCCAGCATTTT
TRBJ2-5,.,.,TRBV2,CASSEGSFQETQYF,TGTGCCAGCAGTGAGGGCTCCTTCCAAGAGACCCAGTACTTC
TRBJ1-1,few,.,TRBV6-6,CASRDTWNTEAFF,TGTGCCAGCAGGGACACATGGAACACTGAAGCTTTCTTT
TRBJ1-2,many,.,TRBV10-3,CAIRGESANYGYTF,TGTGCCATCAGGGGAGAATCAGCTAACTATGGCTACACCTTC
TRBJ2-5,.,TRBD2,TRBV7-2,CASRAGLAGAQYF,TGTGCCAGCAGAGCCGGACTAGCGGGGGCCCAGTACTTC
TRBJ1-5,.,TRBD1,TRBV12-3/TRBV12-4,CASSATGTGNDQPQHF,TGTGCCAGCAGTGCCACCGGGACAGGGAACGATCAGCCCCAGCATTTT
TRBJ2-7,.,TRBD2,TRBV7-3,CASSQAGGFYEQYF,TGTGCCAGCAGCCAAGCGGGGGGGTTCTACGAGCAGTACTTC
TRBJ2-7,once,TRBD1,TRBV12-3/TRBV12-4,CASSYTGVGSDEQYF,TGTGCCAGCAGTTACACAGGGGTGGGATCGGACGAGCAGTACTTC